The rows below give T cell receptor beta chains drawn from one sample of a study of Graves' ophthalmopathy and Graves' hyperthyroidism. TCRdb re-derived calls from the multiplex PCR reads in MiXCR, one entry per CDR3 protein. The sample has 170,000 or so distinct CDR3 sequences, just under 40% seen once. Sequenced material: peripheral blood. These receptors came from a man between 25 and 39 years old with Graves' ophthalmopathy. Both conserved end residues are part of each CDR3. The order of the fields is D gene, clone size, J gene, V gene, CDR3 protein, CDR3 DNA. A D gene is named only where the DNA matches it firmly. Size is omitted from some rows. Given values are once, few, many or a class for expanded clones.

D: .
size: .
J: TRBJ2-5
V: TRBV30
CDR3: CAWNLEGETQYF
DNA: TGTGCCTGGAACCTGGAGGGGGAGACCCAGTACTTC

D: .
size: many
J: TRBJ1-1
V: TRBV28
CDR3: CASYRGWNTEAFF
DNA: TGTGCCAGCTATAGGGGGTGGAACACTGAAGCTTTCTTT

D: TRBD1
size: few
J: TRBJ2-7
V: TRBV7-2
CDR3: CASSSYGQGHEQYF
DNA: TGTGCCAGCAGCAGTTACGGACAGGGCCACGAGCAGTACTTC

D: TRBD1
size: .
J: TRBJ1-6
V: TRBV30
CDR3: CAWTTGGSSPLHF
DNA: TGTGCCTGGACGACAGGGGGAAGTTCACCCCTCCACTTT

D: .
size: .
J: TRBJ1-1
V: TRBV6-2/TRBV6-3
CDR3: CASVTVGAEAFF
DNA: TGTGCCAGTGTGACGGTTGGGGCTGAAGCTTTCTTT

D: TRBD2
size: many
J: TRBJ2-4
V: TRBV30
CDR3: CAWDPGLADKNIQYF
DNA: TGTGCCTGGGATCCGGGACTAGCGGACAAAAACATTCAGTACTTC

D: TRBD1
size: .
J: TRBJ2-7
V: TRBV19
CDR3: CASSIAWGQGSYEQYF
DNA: TGTGCCAGTAGTATTGCTTGGGGACAGGGGTCCTACGAGCAGTACTTC

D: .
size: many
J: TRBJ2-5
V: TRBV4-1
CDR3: CASSQGGVQETQYF
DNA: TGCGCCAGCAGCCAAGGGGGGGTCCAAGAGACCCAGTACTTC

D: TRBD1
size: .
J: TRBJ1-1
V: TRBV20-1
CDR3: CSATQGAGGTEAFF
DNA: TGCAGTGCTACTCAGGGGGCGGGGGGCACTGAAGCTTTCTTT

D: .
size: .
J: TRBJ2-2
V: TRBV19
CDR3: CASSSAANTGELFF
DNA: TGTGCCAGTAGCTCGGCAGCGAACACCGGGGAGCTGTTTTTT

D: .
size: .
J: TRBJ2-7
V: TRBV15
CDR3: CATSRGGNHEQYF
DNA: TGTGCCACCAGCAGAGGAGGGAACCACGAGCAGTACTTC

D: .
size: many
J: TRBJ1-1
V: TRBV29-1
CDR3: CSVVIGGKGTEAFF
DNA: TGCAGCGTTGTGATAGGAGGGAAGGGCACTGAAGCTTTCTTT

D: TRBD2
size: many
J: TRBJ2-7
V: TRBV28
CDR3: CASSLEREVSYEQYF
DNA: TGTGCCAGCAGTTTGGAGCGGGAGGTGAGCTACGAGCAGTACTTC

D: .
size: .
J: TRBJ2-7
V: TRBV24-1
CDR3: CATNRVRREQYF
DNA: TGTGCCACAAACAGGGTTAGGCGCGAGCAGTACTTC

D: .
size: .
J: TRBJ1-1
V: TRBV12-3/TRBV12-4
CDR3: CASRNPTEAFF
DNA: TGTGCCAGCAGAAATCCCACTGAAGCTTTCTTT

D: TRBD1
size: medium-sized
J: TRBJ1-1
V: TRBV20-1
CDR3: CSARTGDTEAFF
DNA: TGCAGTGCTAGGACAGGGGACACTGAAGCTTTCTTT

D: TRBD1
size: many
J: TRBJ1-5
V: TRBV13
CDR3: CASSLGTDNQPQHF
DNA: TGTGCCAGCAGCCTCGGGACAGACAATCAGCCCCAGCATTTT

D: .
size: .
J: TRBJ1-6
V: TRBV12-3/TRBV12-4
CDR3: CASSLGRETSLHF
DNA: TGTGCCAGCAGTTTGGGACGTGAAACCTCCCTCCACTTT

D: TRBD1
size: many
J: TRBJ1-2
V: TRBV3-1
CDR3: CASSLGTGGSYTF
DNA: TGTGCCAGCAGCCTCGGGACAGGGGGCAGCTACACCTTC

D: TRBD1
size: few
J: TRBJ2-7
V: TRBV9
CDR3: CASSSGQISYEQYF
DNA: TGTGCCAGCAGCTCGGGACAGATCTCCTACGAGCAGTACTTC

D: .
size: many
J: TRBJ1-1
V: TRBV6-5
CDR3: CASSFGFMNTEAFF
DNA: TGTGCCAGCAGTTTTGGTTTCATGAACACTGAAGCTTTCTTT

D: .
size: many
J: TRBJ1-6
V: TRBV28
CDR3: CASSLYKIRVVHSPLHF
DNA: TGTGCCAGCAGTTTATACAAGATCCGGGTGGTGCATTCACCCCTCCACTTT

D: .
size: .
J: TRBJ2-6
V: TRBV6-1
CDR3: CASRTGLGTGANVLTF
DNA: TGTGCCAGCAGAACGGGACTGGGGACTGGGGCCAACGTCCTGACTTTC

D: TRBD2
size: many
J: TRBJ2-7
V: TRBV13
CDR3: CASSLGVRAGGFSYEQYF
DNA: TGTGCCAGCAGCTTAGGCGTAAGGGCGGGAGGTTTTTCCTACGAGCAGTACTTC

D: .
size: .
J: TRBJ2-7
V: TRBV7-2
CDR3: CASSLVQGGNYEQYF
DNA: TGTGCCAGCAGCTTAGTTCAGGGAGGTAACTACGAGCAGTACTTC

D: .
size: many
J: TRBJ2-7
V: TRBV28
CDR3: CASSPPRGAHEQYF
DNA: TGTGCCAGCAGTCCTCCTCGGGGGGCCCACGAGCAGTACTTC

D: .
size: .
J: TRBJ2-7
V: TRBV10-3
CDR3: CAIRGGYEQYF
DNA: TGTGCCATCAGGGGGGGTTACGAGCAGTACTTC

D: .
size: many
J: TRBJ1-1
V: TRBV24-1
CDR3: CATSEGATEAFF
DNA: TGTGCCACCAGTGAGGGGGCGACTGAAGCTTTCTTT

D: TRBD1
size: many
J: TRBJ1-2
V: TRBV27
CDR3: CASSLGTGSYGYTF
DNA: TGTGCCAGCAGTTTAGGGACAGGGAGCTATGGCTACACCTTC

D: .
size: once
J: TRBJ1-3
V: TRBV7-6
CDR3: CASSLNSYGGSGNTIYF
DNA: TGTGCCAGCAGCTTAAATTCTTACGGGGGCTCTGGAAACACCATATATTTT

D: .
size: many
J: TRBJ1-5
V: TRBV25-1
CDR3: CASSEDGNQPQHF
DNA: TGTGCCAGCAGTGAAGACGGAAATCAGCCCCAGCATTTT

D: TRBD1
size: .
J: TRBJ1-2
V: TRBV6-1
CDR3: CASSSPSTGGNGYTF
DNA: TGTGCCAGCAGCTCCCCTTCGACAGGGGGCAATGGCTACACCTTC

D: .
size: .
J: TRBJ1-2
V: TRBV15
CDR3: CATSRDLTLASGYTF
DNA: TGTGCCACCAGCAGAGACCTAACCTTGGCCTCCGGCTACACCTTC

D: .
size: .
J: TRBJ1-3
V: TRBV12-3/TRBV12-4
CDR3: CASSLSSRGSGNTIYF
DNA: TGTGCCAGCAGTTTATCCAGCAGGGGATCTGGAAACACCATATATTTT

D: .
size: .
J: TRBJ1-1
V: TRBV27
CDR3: CASSFLAGSMNTEAFF
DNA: TGTGCCAGCAGTTTTCTGGCAGGGAGCATGAACACTGAAGCTTTCTTT

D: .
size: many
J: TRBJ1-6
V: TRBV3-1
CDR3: CASSQSLGGYNSPLHF
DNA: TGTGCCAGCAGCCAATCCTTGGGGGGTTATAATTCACCCCTCCACTTT

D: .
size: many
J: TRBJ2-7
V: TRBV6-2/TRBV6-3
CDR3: CASSYGLASYEQYF
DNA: TGTGCCAGCAGTTATGGGCTAGCCTCCTACGAGCAGTACTTC

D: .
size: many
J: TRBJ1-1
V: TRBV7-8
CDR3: CASSLGGRNTEAFF
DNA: TGTGCCAGCAGCTTGGGAGGACGTAACACTGAAGCTTTCTTT

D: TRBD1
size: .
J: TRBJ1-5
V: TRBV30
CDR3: CAWSEGQLNQPQHF
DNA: TGTGCCTGGAGTGAGGGACAGTTGAATCAGCCCCAGCATTTT

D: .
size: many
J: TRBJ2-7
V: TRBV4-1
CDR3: CASSQNEREQYF
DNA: TGCGCCAGCAGCCAAAACGAGAGAGAGCAGTACTTC

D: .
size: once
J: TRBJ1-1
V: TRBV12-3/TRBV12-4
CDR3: CASSPSGTKMNTEAFF
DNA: TGTGCCAGCAGCCCCTCGGGGACGAAAATGAACACTGAAGCTTTCTTT

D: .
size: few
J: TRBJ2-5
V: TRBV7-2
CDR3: CASSLAVPETQYF
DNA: TGTGCCAGCAGCTTAGCAGTTCCCGAGACCCAGTACTTC

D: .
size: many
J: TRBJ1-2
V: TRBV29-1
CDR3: CSVAKRDWVYTF
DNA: TGCAGCGTTGCAAAGAGGGATTGGGTCTACACCTTC

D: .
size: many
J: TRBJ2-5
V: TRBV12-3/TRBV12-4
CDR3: CASSPQGMPRETQYF
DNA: TGTGCCAGCAGCCCCCAGGGGATGCCGCGGGAGACCCAGTACTTC

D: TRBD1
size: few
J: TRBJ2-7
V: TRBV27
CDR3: CASSSWDSGYEQYF
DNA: TGTGCCAGCAGTTCCTGGGACAGCGGCTACGAGCAGTACTTC

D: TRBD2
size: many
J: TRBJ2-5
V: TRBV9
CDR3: CAGTVKREDQETQYF
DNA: TGTGCCGGAACAGTTAAGCGGGAAGACCAAGAGACCCAGTACTTC

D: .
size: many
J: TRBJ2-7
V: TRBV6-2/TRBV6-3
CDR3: CASSPIRVYEQYF
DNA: TGTGCCAGCAGCCCGATCAGGGTCTACGAGCAGTACTTC

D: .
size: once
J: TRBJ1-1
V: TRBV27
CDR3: CASSRGNEAFF
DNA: TGTGCCAGCAGCAGAGGGAATGAAGCTTTCTTT

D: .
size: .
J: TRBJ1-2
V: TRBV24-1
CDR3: CATSRGVGYGYTF
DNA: TGTGCCACCAGTCGGGGCGTTGGCTATGGCTACACCTTC

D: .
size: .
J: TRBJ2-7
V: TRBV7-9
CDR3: CASSSWTGEQYF
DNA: TGTGCCAGCAGCTCATGGACCGGCGAGCAGTACTTC

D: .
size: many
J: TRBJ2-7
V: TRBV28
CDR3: CASSIAGGAYEQYF
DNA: TGTGCCAGCAGCATTGCTGGGGGAGCCTACGAGCAGTACTTC

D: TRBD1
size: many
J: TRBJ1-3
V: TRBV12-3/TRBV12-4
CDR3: CATLRSWDRDFSGNTIYF
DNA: TGTGCCACCTTAAGGTCCTGGGACAGGGATTTCTCTGGAAACACCATATATTTT

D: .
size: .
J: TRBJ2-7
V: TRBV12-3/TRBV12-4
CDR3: CASSFSAPYEQYF
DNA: TGTGCCAGCAGTTTCTCTGCCCCCTACGAGCAGTACTTC

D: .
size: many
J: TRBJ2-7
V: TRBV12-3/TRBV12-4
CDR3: CASSRSGYEQYF
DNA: TGTGCCAGCAGTCGATCGGGGTACGAGCAGTACTTC

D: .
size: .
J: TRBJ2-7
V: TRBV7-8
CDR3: CASTRGDADTYEQYF
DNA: TGTGCCAGCACCAGGGGGGACGCCGACACCTACGAGCAGTACTTC

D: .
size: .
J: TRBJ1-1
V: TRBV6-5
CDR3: CASSYSQGSTEAFF
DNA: TGTGCCAGCAGTTACTCACAGGGAAGCACTGAAGCTTTCTTT

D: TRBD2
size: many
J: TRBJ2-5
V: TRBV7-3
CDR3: CASSLGPSGSGPETQYF
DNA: TGTGCCAGCAGCTTAGGCCCTAGCGGGAGCGGGCCCGAGACCCAGTACTTC